These 2 T cell receptor beta chains were sequenced from one sample in a study of early T cells in non-severe SARS-CoV-2 infection. MiXCR, run by TCRdb on the 5' RACE reads, gives a single entry per CDR3 protein. The sample comprises some 46,000 distinct CDR3 sequences, around 6.1% of which are singletons, and about a fifth rests with the top ten. The material sequenced was whole blood, taken at baseline. Receptors were obtained from an adult who was a healthcare worker with PCR-confirmed SARS-CoV-2 infection or an uninfected control (not recorded which).

This clonotype was picked up many times. This chain uses TRBV27 with TRBJ2-6; D unclear. From germline, CDR1 is MNHEY and CDR2 SMNVEV (reference sequence). The V gene lost 10 bases and the J gene lost 0 bases, with 4 bases spanning the gap. The CDR3 is 12 amino acids. CDR3 in DNA: TGTGCCACCCACTCTGGGGCCAACGTCCTGACTTTC. Translating gives CATHSGANVLTF.

There are many counts of this clonotype. The V gene is TRBV12-3 or TRBV12-4, the J gene TRBJ2-7; D is possibly TRBD1 or TRBD2 (5 bases each). V lost 2 bases and J lost 7, with 18 bases in between. The CDR3 is 15 residues long. CDR3 sequence: CASSLKGRESYEQYF. The CDR3 coding sequence is TGTGCCAGCAGTTTAAAGGGCAGGGAGTCGTATGAGCAGTACTTC.